The 6 T cell receptor beta chains below were found in one sample sequenced in a study of T-cell reconstitution after alpha-beta-depleted transplantation in children. Preparation of the TCRbeta library was carried out with unique molecular identifiers. TCRdb ran MiXCR on the PCR reads and lists one entry per CDR3 protein. The table has approximately 400,000 distinct CDR3 sequences, under 13% seen once. Sequencing was performed on PBMCs from the stem cell graft donor, taken from the stem cell graft. All receptors come from a human donor who donated a stem cell graft to a child with acute myeloid leukemia.

Comments on this clonotype: This clone may be a read error of a much larger clone one base away. The genes are TRBV6-5 and TRBJ2-2; no definite D call. Trimming cost V 8 bases and J 4 bases, with 8 bases left between them. Germline CDR1 MNHEY, CDR2 SVGAGI. The CDR3 totals 12 residues. DNA for the CDR3: TGTGCCAGCGGACCATTCACCGGGGAGCTGTTTTTT. Encoded protein: CASGPFTGELFF.

A few counts support this clonotype. The chain carries TRBV20-1 and TRBJ2-7; TRBD1 matches 7 bases. The V segment lost 3 bases and the J segment 5 bases; nucleotides outside the gene matches: 13. Germline CDR1 reads DFQATT; CDR2 reads SNEGSKA (reference sequence). The CDR3 has 15 amino acids. CDR3 protein: CSARLAGQVNDEQYF. The CDR3 bases are TGCAGTGCTAGGCTGGCCGGACAGGTAAACGACGAGCAGTACTTC.

This clonotype was counted between two and nine times. The rearrangement links TRBV7-8 to TRBJ2-7; no firm D call. Between the trimmed V and J ends, which lost 1 base and 1 base, there was a span of 8 bases. This CDR3 is built from 14 residues. Germline CDR1 and CDR2: SGHVS and FQNEAQ. The CDR3 sequence: CASSLGAVSYEQYV. As DNA, the CDR3 is TGTGCCAGCAGCTTAGGAGCAGTTTCCTACGAGCAGTACGTC.

The rearrangement links TRBV5-1 to TRBJ1-5; 7 bases map to TRBD1. CDR1 and CDR2 (germline): SGHRS, YFSETQ. There are 15 residues in the CDR3. V dropped 5 bases and J dropped 1; count of bases not matched to a gene: 6. CDR3 sequence: CASREGGASNQPQHF. The CDR3 bases are TGCGCCAGCAGAGAAGGGGGCGCGAGCAATCAGCCCCAGCATTTT.

This chain joins TRBV20-1 and TRBJ1-6; D perhaps matches TRBD1 (6 bases). V was trimmed by 5 bases and J by 10 bases, leaving 12 bases between them. CDR3 size: 12 residues. Per the germline V gene, CDR1 is DFQATT and CDR2 is SNEGSKA (reference sequence). CDR3 protein: CSASDRRSPLHF. DNA of the CDR3: TGCAGTGCTTCCGACAGGCGCTCACCCCTCCACTTT.

The J gene is TRBJ2-3, the V gene TRBV7-9; 8 positions agree with TRBD2. The CDR3 covers 15 residues. The ends lost 4 bases at V and 2 bases at J; junction bases unmatched: 5. Germline lookup yields CDR1 SEHNR and CDR2 FQNEAQ (reference sequence). The CDR3 nucleotides read TGTGCCAGCAGCTCAGCTAGCGGGTTCACAGATACGCAGTATTTT. Translating gives CASSSASGFTDTQYF.